The 18 T cell receptor beta chains listed next were all sequenced from one sample in a study of cytomegalovirus exposure and HLA in healthy donors. PCR used 60 Vbeta primers and 13 Jbeta primers. This table comes from immunoSEQ multiplex PCR, and its TCRdb copy is limited to in-frame clones, with some not included. The sample carries 55,000 to 80,000 clones, about 65% recorded once. The sequenced sample consisted of PBMCs. The receptors here all came from a woman aged 25-40 years in good health and CMV-seronegative.

The chain has TRBV4-1 and TRBJ1-2, with 7 bases aligning to TRBD1. The ends lost 0 bases at V and 1 base at J; junction bases unmatched: 11. CDR3 length equals 18 residues. Germline loops: CDR1 MGHRA, CDR2 YSYEKL. The CDR3 loop is CASSQDSGRGIGNYGYTF. CDR3 nucleotides: TGCGCCAGCAGCCAAGATTCCGGCAGGGGGATCGGTAACTATGGCTACACCTTC.

This clone was picked up a small number of times. V usage is TRBV18 and J usage is TRBJ2-1; 8 positions match TRBD2. The trim removed 1 base at V and 4 bases at J, leaving 3 bases unmatched. The CDR3 totals 15 residues. Per germline, CDR1 KGHSH and CDR2 LQKENI. DNA for the CDR3: TGTGCCAGCTCACCACAGCGGGGGTTTTACAATGAGCAGTTCTTC. Translated, it gives CASSPQRGFYNEQFF.

This chain connects TRBV2 to TRBJ2-7; perhaps TRBD1 as D (6 bases). The CDR3 sequence is 13 residues long. Trimming pared 6 bases from V and 0 bases from J, leaving 9 bases between. From germline, CDR1 is SNHLY and CDR2 FYNNEI. The CDR3 nucleotides read TGTGCCAGCAGGACAGGCTACTCCTACGAGCAGTACTTC. Translating gives CASRTGYSYEQYF.

The chain uses TRBV11-3 and TRBJ2-5; 8 positions agree with TRBD1. Germline CDR1 SGHNT, CDR2 YENEEA. CDR3 length: 15 residues. The V segment lost 5 bases and the J segment 5 bases; nucleotides outside the gene matches: 10. The CDR3 sequence is CASSLDRGRAETQYF. CDR3 in DNA: TGTGCCAGCAGCCTCGACAGGGGTCGCGCGGAGACCCAGTACTTC.

This clone was seen more than once but under ten times. The V and J genes are TRBV4-2 and TRBJ2-1; 12 positions match TRBD2. Germline V gene data show CDR1 as LGHNA and CDR2 as YNFKEQ. The junction had 6 bases not matched to a gene; V was cut back by 5 bases and J by 7 bases. The length of the CDR3 is 15 residues. The CDR3 DNA sequence: TGTGCCAGCAGCTCACGACTAGCGGGGGAGAATGAGCAGTTCTTC. Protein product: CASSSRLAGENEQFF.

This clone was seen a handful of times. The chain links TRBV7-9 to TRBJ1-5, with D perhaps TRBD1 (5 bases). Looked up from germline, CDR1 is SEHNR and CDR2 is FQNEAQ (reference sequence). This CDR3 region has 12 residues. The V and J ends lost 2 bases and 6 bases respectively, with 5 bases between them. CDR3 DNA sequence: TGTGCCAGCAGCTTAAGGGGTCAGCCCCAGCATTTT. Amino acid sequence: CASSLRGQPQHF.

This clone was observed a handful of times. CDR3 in DNA: TGCGCCAGCAGCCAAGATGGTGGGCAGTATAAACTGTTTTTT. Protein product: CASSQDGGQYKLFF. The chain is built from TRBV4-1 and TRBJ1-4; D remains unclear. The CDR3 length is 14 residues. V lost 0 bases, J lost 11 bases, and 13 bases lay in between. Germline assignment: CDR1 MGHRA and CDR2 YSYEKL.

V is TRBV5-1 and J is TRBJ1-2, with D unclear. This CDR3 region has 15 residues. Germline loops: CDR1 SGHRS, CDR2 YFSETQ. V was clipped by 0 bases and J by 3 bases, with 12 bases between them. For the CDR3, the DNA is TGCGCCAGCAGCTTGGTACCGGGAAGGGACTATGGCTACACCTTC. Its translation: CASSLVPGRDYGYTF.

This rearrangement joins TRBV9 to TRBJ1-6, with TRBD1 as a possible D gene (5 bases). CDR1 is SGDLS, CDR2 YYNGEE, per germline. V was shortened by 0 bases and J by 8 bases, with 9 bases between the two germline ends. The CDR3 totals 14 residues. In DNA form, the CDR3 reads TGTGCCAGCAGCGTAGACCAGGGTTATTCACCCCTCCACTTT. Residues: CASSVDQGYSPLHF.

This clone turned up a few times. The chain links TRBV19 to TRBJ2-7; 9 bases fit TRBD1. The length of the CDR3 is 15 residues. Germline CDR1 is LNHDA and CDR2 is SQIVND (reference sequence). V dropped 4 bases and J dropped 1; count of bases not matched to a gene: 5. The DNA of the CDR3 is TGTGCCAGTAGTAAGGGGACAGGGACTTCCTACGAGCAGTACTTC. This encodes CASSKGTGTSYEQYF.

The CDR3 DNA sequence: TGTGCCAGCAGCCCTACAGGGGGGTACCTGTACCAAGATACGCAGTATTTT. This encodes CASSPTGGYLYQDTQYF. The gene calls are TRBV4-2 and TRBJ2-3; 8 bases align to TRBD1. The CDR3 covers 17 residues. Germline V CDR1 and CDR2: LGHNA, YNFKEQ. V lost 4 bases to trimming and J lost 5 bases; unmatched junction nucleotides: 14.

The V gene is TRBV7-8, the J gene TRBJ1-1; D is perhaps TRBD1 (6 bases). This CDR3 is built from 14 residues. V lost 5 bases to trimming and J lost 6 bases, with 16 bases between them. The V gene's germline CDR1 is SGHVS and CDR2 FQNEAQ. CDR3 sequence reads: CASSRGQLPAEAFF. As DNA, the CDR3 is TGTGCCAGCAGCCGCGGACAGCTCCCCGCTGAAGCTTTCTTT.

The chain carries TRBV18 and TRBJ1-5; no clear D. The germline V gene encodes CDR1 KGHSH and CDR2 LQKENI. The V end lost 2 bases, the J end lost 4 bases, and 9 bases lay between the germline ends. This CDR3 has 14 amino acids. In DNA form, the CDR3 reads TGTGCCAGCTCACCAGCCAGGTCTAATCAGCCCCAGCATTTT. Residues: CASSPARSNQPQHF.

This chain connects TRBV10-3 to TRBJ2-7; D might be TRBD2 (6 bases). The V end lost 7 bases, the J end lost 3 bases, and 10 bases lay between the germline ends. This CDR3 is built from 12 residues. Per the germline V gene, CDR1 is ENHRY and CDR2 is SYGVKD. The CDR3, as DNA: TGTGCCATCAAGGAGGGAAACTACGAGCAGTACTTC. It specifies CAIKEGNYEQYF.

This clone was recorded once. The rearrangement joins TRBV5-6 to TRBJ1-2; TRBD1 is a possible D gene (5 bases). V lost 4 bases and J lost 4, with 23 bases in between. Germline CDR1 is SGHDT and CDR2 is YYEEEE. The length of the CDR3 is 17 residues. The CDR3 DNA reads TGTGCCAGCAGCGGCAAGGGAGGGAGGGGTTCGGGCTATGGCTACACCTTC. The encoded protein is CASSGKGGRGSGYGYTF.

V gene TRBV19 combines with J gene TRBJ1-6; 8 nucleotides line up with TRBD1. Trimming removed 4 bases from V and 9 bases from J; junction bases left unmatched: 5. Germline V gene lookup returns CDR1 LNHDA and CDR2 SQIVND (reference sequence). This CDR3 has 14 residues. CDR3: CASSTQTGVSPLHF. The CDR3 DNA reads TGTGCCAGTAGTACACAGACAGGGGTTTCACCCCTCCACTTT. Together with reference TRBV19 and TRBJ1-6, the CDR3 gives the full variable domain: DGGITQSPKYLFRKEGQNVTLSCEQNLNHDAMYWYRQDPGQGLRLIYYSQIVNDFQKGDIAEGYSVSREKKESFPLTVTSAQKNPTAFYLCASSTQTGVSPLHFGNGTRLTVT.

The gene calls are TRBV6-6 and TRBJ2-5; 7 nucleotides line up with TRBD2. Looked up from germline, CDR1 is MNHNY and CDR2 is SVGAGI (reference sequence). The CDR3 is 14 amino acids. The J segment lost 5 bases and the V segment lost 2 bases, leaving 5 bases of the junction unmatched. The CDR3 region is CASSYPGLRETQYF. Here the CDR3 DNA reads TGTGCCAGCAGTTACCCGGGACTACGGGAGACCCAGTACTTC.

This clone has just one count. DNA for the CDR3: TGTGCCAGCAGTTCTAGCGGGGGGCGGACCGAGACCCAGTACTTC. It encodes CASSSSGGRTETQYF. This chain connects TRBV6-5 to TRBJ2-5; 11 bases map to TRBD2. The J segment lost 5 bases and the V segment lost 4 bases, leaving 6 bases of the junction unmatched. The CDR3 covers 15 residues. The germline V gene has CDR1 MNHEY and CDR2 SVGAGI.